The 19 T cell receptor beta chains in this list originate from one sample, sequenced in a study of blood T cell repertoires in COVID-19 (dated by TCRdb to 2020 to 2021). Libraries were constructed by the immunoSEQ multiplex PCR assay. This is the immuneACCESS table as TCRdb keeps it, with only in-frame sequences that have V and J called. A part of the clones is gone; compared with another copy, unresolved V genes explain less than half, and the rest is unexplained. The sample table contains roughly 270,000 clones; only one count was recorded for 85% of them. The top ten hold about 2.7% of the sample. The sequenced sample was PBMCs or T cells enriched from blood (not recorded which). Every receptor here comes from a woman aged 50 to 60 who had recovered from COVID-19.

The chain couples TRBV30 to TRBJ1-1; TRBD1 matches 7 bases. After removal of 0 bases from V and 5 bases from J, the junction contained 9 bases not matched to a gene. This CDR3 is built from 15 residues. Germline CDR1 is GTSNPN and CDR2 is SVGIG (reference sequence). CDR3 DNA sequence: TGTGCCTGGAGTGTACCCGACAGGGCGAGGACTGAAGCTTTCTTT. Its protein is CAWSVPDRARTEAFF.

The chain has TRBV5-1 and TRBJ1-6; TRBD1 matches at 9 bases. V lost 5 bases to trimming and J lost 8 bases; unmatched junction nucleotides: 8. The V gene's germline CDR1 is SGHRS and CDR2 YFSETQ. The CDR3 loop spans 15 amino acids. This CDR3 reads CASSMTGGEDSPLHF. In DNA form, the CDR3 reads TGCGCCAGCAGTATGACAGGGGGAGAGGATTCACCCCTCCACTTT.

The chain carries TRBV7-9 and TRBJ2-3; 8 bases match TRBD2. V lost 6 bases to trimming and J lost 2 bases; unmatched junction nucleotides: 10. Germline loops: CDR1 SEHNR, CDR2 FQNEAQ (reference sequence). This CDR3 is 16 amino acids long. The CDR3 region is CASSQAGLAVTDTQYF. The CDR3 bases are TGTGCCAGCAGTCAAGCTGGACTAGCAGTCACAGATACGCAGTATTTT. The full variable domain, with the rest looked up from reference TRBV7-9 and TRBJ2-3, is DTGVSQNPRHKITKRGQNVTFRCDPISEHNRLYWYRQTLGQGPEFLTYFQNEAQLEKSRLLSDRFSAERPKGSFSTLEIQRTEQGDSAMYLCASSQAGLAVTDTQYFGPGTRLTVL.

The CDR3 region has the DNA TGCGCCAGCAGCCAAGAGTACTGGGGCGGGGGTCACAATGAGCAGTTCTTC. This codes for CASSQEYWGGGHNEQFF. The chain recombines TRBV4-3 with TRBJ2-1; 7 bases map to TRBD2. Germline CDR1 LGHNA, CDR2 YSLEER. CDR3 length: 17 residues. V was pared by 0 bases and J by 5 bases, with 10 bases of the junction left unmatched.

The rearrangement uses TRBV5-1 and TRBJ2-7; TRBD2 aligns across 8 bases. In germline, CDR1 is SGHRS, CDR2 YFSETQ. The ends lost 0 bases at V and 0 bases at J; junction bases unmatched: 5. The CDR3 is 16 amino acids. This CDR3 reads CASSLEAGGSSYEQYF. The CDR3 bases are TGCGCCAGCAGCTTGGAGGCGGGGGGTAGCTCCTACGAGCAGTACTTC.

V usage is TRBV4-2 and J usage is TRBJ1-2; tentatively, D is TRBD1 (5 bases). Germline CDR1 and CDR2: LGHNA and YNFKEQ. The CDR3 totals 15 residues. The ends were cut back, 0 bases at V and 9 bases at J, with 17 bases in the middle. The CDR3 sequence is CASSQEGRAPPSYTF. For the CDR3, the DNA is TGTGCCAGCAGCCAAGAGGGCAGGGCCCCACCAAGCTACACCTTC.

The chain employs TRBV5-6 and TRBJ2-7, with a weak D call TRBD2 (6 bases). The germline V and J ends were trimmed by 1 base and 1 base, with 12 bases remaining between them. Looked up from germline, CDR1 is SGHDT and CDR2 is YYEEEE. The CDR3 is 15 amino acids. The CDR3 region has the DNA TGTGCCAGCAGCTTGATGCAGGGAGGTTCCTACGAGCAGTACTTC. Translated: CASSLMQGGSYEQYF.

This chain connects TRBV5-1 to TRBJ2-5; D is possibly TRBD1 (6 bases). This CDR3 spans 14 amino acids. Germline CDR1 and CDR2: SGHRS and YFSETQ. Trimming pared 2 bases from V and 0 bases from J, leaving 8 bases between. This CDR3 reads CASSFQGHQETQYF. The CDR3, as DNA: TGCGCCAGCAGCTTCCAGGGGCACCAAGAGACCCAGTACTTC.

The count of this clone is one. The rearrangement joins TRBV27 to TRBJ1-2, with D possibly being TRBD1 (5 bases). The germline gives CDR1 MNHEY, CDR2 SMNVEV (reference sequence). The CDR3 is 15 residues long. V was clipped by 2 bases and J by 4 bases, with 14 bases between them. The CDR3 spells CASSLAAGMIYGYTF. The CDR3 DNA sequence: TGTGCCAGCAGTTTAGCGGCAGGGATGATCTATGGCTACACCTTC.

J is TRBJ2-7 and V is TRBV27, with 7 positions matching TRBD1. The CDR3 is made up of 14 amino acids. In germline, CDR1 is MNHEY, CDR2 SMNVEV (reference sequence). The ends lost 4 bases at V and 3 bases at J; junction bases unmatched: 6. The CDR3 reads CASSYGDSLYEQYF. The CDR3 DNA sequence: TGTGCCAGCAGTTACGGGGACAGCCTCTACGAGCAGTACTTC.

The chain is built from TRBV29-1 and TRBJ2-2; TRBD1 matches at 9 bases. Germline V CDR1 and CDR2: SQVTM, ANQGSEA. This CDR3 comprises 14 residues. V gave up 7 bases and J gave up 2 bases; unmatched junction bases: 5. CDR3 loop: CSAGTGINTGELFF. CDR3 nucleotides: TGCAGCGCTGGGACAGGGATAAACACCGGGGAGCTGTTTTTT.

This sequence joins TRBV5-1 and TRBJ2-7; TRBD1 is a possible D gene (6 bases). From germline, CDR1 is SGHRS and CDR2 YFSETQ. This CDR3 has 14 residues. V lost 4 bases, J lost 3 bases, and 14 bases lay in between. DNA for the CDR3: TGCGCCAGCAGCCCCGGGACACCTCGCTACGAGCAGTACTTC. Protein product: CASSPGTPRYEQYF. The full variable domain, completed using reference TRBV5-1 and TRBJ2-7, is KAGVTQTPRYLIKTRGQQVTLSCSPISGHRSVSWYQQTPGQGLQFLFEYFSETQRNKGNFPGRFSGRQFSNSRSEMNVSTLELGDSALYLCASSPGTPRYEQYFGPGTRLTVT.

The chain recombines TRBV5-4 with TRBJ2-5; 8 nucleotides agree with TRBD2. CDR3 size: 15 residues. Germline V gene lookup returns CDR1 SGHNT and CDR2 YYREEE (reference sequence). The junction had 6 bases not matched to a gene; V was cut back by 1 base and J by 4 bases. The CDR3 is CASSLISGGGETQYF. The CDR3 DNA follows: TGTGCCAGCAGCTTGATTTCGGGGGGGGGAGAGACCCAGTACTTC. The complete variable domain, with remaining parts taken from reference TRBV5-4 and TRBJ2-5, reads ETGVTQSPTHLIKTRGQQVTLRCSSQSGHNTVSWYQQALGQGPQFIFQYYREEENGRGNFPPRFSGLQFPNYSSELNVNALELDDSALYLCASSLISGGGETQYFGPGTRLLVL.

The CDR3: CASRQIGELFF. The DNA for the CDR3 is TGTGCCAGCAGACAGATAGGGGAGCTGTTTTTT. The V and J genes are TRBV28 and TRBJ2-2; no firm D call. V lost 6 bases and J lost 8, with 7 bases in between. From germline, CDR1 is MDHEN and CDR2 SYDVKM. The CDR3 consists of 11 residues.

The rearrangement joins TRBV30 to TRBJ2-5, with 11 nucleotides matching TRBD1. Looked up from germline, CDR1 is GTSNPN and CDR2 is SVGIG (reference sequence). The CDR3 runs to 16 residues. Trimming at V came to 1 base and at J to 3 bases, leaving 7 bases not matched to a gene. Here the CDR3 reads CAWSEGTGGREETQYF. The CDR3 region has the DNA TGTGCCTGGAGTGAAGGGACAGGGGGAAGGGAAGAGACCCAGTACTTC.

The chain carries TRBV3-1 (or the pseudogene TRBV3-2) and TRBJ2-1; 11 bases are shared with TRBD2. The V gene's germline CDR1 is LGHDT and CDR2 YNNKEL (reference sequence). The CDR3 runs to 15 residues. V dropped 3 bases and J dropped 3; count of bases not matched to a gene: 1. CDR3 in amino acids: CASSHGLAGYNEQFF. CDR3 DNA: TGTGCCAGCAGCCACGGACTAGCGGGCTACAATGAGCAGTTCTTC.

The rearrangement uses TRBV19 and TRBJ1-2, with TRBD1 identical over 7 bases. The CDR3 has 15 amino acids. V shed 7 bases, J shed 2 bases, and the junction held 10 bases outside the gene matches. The germline V gene has CDR1 LNHDA and CDR2 SQIVND (reference sequence). The CDR3 region has the DNA TGTGCCAGTACCCCACCAGGGGGTAAGAACTATGGCTACACCTTC. Its translation is CASTPPGGKNYGYTF. The full variable domain, its missing parts supplied by reference TRBV19 and TRBJ1-2, is DGGITQSPKYLFRKEGQNVTLSCEQNLNHDAMYWYRQDPGQGLRLIYYSQIVNDFQKGDIAEGYSVSREKKESFPLTVTSAQKNPTAFYLCASTPPGGKNYGYTFGSGTRLTVV.

This sequence joins TRBV4-1 and TRBJ1-4, with TRBD1 matching over 9 bases. This CDR3 has 16 amino acids. The trim removed 1 base at V and 8 bases at J, leaving 8 bases unmatched. Germline V lookup: CDR1 MGHRA, CDR2 YSYEKL. The CDR3 reads CASSQGSGQGQEKLFF. The CDR3 DNA reads as TGCGCCAGCAGCCAAGGCTCGGGACAGGGCCAGGAAAAACTGTTTTTT.

The rearrangement uses TRBV9 and TRBJ2-5, with D perhaps TRBD1 (6 bases). Germline V gene sequence: CDR1 SGDLS, CDR2 YYNGEE. Between the trimmed V and J ends, which lost 6 bases and 2 bases, there was a span of 14 bases. This CDR3 is built from 14 residues. CDR3 in amino acids: CASNPRGTQETQYF. CDR3 sequence (DNA): TGTGCCAGCAATCCCAGGGGCACACAAGAGACCCAGTACTTC.